Listed below are T cell receptor beta chains from one sample, sequenced in a study of cytomegalovirus exposure and HLA in healthy donors. Some clones are missing from TCRdb's copy, which holds only in-frame ones; the method was immunoSEQ multiplex PCR. The sample gives around 130,000 clones, around 80% of which show up once; approximately 2.4% is in the top ten. Material for sequencing was PBMCs. The receptors were sampled from a man aged 50 to 59 in good health and CMV-seronegative. The CDR3 runs from the conserved cysteine through the conserved F or W.

v_call: TRBV2
cdr3_aa: CASRAGTANQPQHF

v_call: TRBV5-5
cdr3_aa: CASSLGSGVVQPQHF

v_call: TRBV7-9
cdr3_aa: CASSLATAEGNEQFF

v_call: TRBV30
cdr3_aa: CAWSLTGEPKDTQYF

v_call: TRBV5-1
cdr3_aa: CASSHGLAGGMETQYF

v_call: TRBV13
cdr3_aa: CASSLEGQGRGETQYF

v_call: TRBV5-8
cdr3_aa: CASSSAPGGLAGELFF

v_call: TRBV5-1
cdr3_aa: CASSFPQGSGEKLFF

v_call: TRBV2
cdr3_aa: CASSEEGGQPQHF

v_call: TRBV19
cdr3_aa: CASRMAGAYYGYTF

v_call: TRBV5-1
cdr3_aa: CASSFREEGNIQYF

v_call: TRBV5-1
cdr3_aa: CASSLIDYRDEQFF

v_call: TRBV19
cdr3_aa: CASSERTDNEKLFF

v_call: TRBV13
cdr3_aa: CASSPPDRGEETQYF

v_call: TRBV14
cdr3_aa: CASSQYPRGFSSYNEQFF

v_call: TRBV6-4
cdr3_aa: CASSDTSRNSPLHF

v_call: TRBV5-8
cdr3_aa: CASSLRTGGAGETQYF

v_call: TRBV27
cdr3_aa: CASRLLTGTYDEQFF

v_call: TRBV18
cdr3_aa: CASSPFPPDTEKLFF

v_call: TRBV4-1
cdr3_aa: CASSPQGSPNEKLFF

v_call: TRBV7-2
cdr3_aa: CASSLETWGGTYNEQFF

v_call: TRBV28
cdr3_aa: CASSLVGQRNQPQHF

v_call: TRBV7-9
cdr3_aa: CAGQPGGLEKLFF

v_call: TRBV6-1
cdr3_aa: CASSEVPQGVATNEKLFF